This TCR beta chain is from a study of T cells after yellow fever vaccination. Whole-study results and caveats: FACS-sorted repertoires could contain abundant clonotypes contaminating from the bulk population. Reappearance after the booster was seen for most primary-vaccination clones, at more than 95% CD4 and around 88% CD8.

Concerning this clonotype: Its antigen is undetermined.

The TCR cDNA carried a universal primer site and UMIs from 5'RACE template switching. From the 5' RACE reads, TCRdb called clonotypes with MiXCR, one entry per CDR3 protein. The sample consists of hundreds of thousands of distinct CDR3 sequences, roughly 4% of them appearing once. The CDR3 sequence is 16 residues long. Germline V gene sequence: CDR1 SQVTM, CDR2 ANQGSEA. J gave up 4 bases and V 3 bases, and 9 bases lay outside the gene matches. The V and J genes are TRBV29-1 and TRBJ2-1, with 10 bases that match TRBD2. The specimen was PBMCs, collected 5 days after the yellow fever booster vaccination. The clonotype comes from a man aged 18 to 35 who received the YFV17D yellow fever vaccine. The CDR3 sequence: CSVELVAGGFYNEQFF. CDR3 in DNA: TGCAGCGTTGAGTTGGTAGCGGGGGGATTTTACAATGAGCAGTTCTTC.